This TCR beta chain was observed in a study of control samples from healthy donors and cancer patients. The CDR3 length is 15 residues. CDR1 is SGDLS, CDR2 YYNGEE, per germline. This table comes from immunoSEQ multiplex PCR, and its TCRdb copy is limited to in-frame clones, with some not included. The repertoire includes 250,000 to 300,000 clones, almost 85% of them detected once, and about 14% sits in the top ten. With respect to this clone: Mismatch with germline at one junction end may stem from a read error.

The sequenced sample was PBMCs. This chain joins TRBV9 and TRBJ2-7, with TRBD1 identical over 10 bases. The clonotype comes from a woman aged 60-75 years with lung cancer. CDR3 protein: CASNVTGTGVYEQYF. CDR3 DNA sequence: TGTGCCAGCAACGTAACGGGGACAGGGGTCTACGAGCAGTACTTC.